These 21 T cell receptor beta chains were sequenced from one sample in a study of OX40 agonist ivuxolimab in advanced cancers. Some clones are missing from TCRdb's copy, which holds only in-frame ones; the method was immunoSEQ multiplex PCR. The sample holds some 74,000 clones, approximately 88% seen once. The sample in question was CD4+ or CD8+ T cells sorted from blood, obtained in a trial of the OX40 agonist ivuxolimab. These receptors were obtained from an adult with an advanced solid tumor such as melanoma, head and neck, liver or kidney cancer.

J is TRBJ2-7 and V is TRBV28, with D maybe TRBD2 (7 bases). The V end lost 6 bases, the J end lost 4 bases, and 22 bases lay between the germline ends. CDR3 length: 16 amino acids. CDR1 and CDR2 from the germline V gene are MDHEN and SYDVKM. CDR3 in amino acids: CASSPRRGGHRYEQYF. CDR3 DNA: TGTGCCAGCAGCCCGAGAAGGGGGGGCCACCGGTACGAGCAGTACTTC.

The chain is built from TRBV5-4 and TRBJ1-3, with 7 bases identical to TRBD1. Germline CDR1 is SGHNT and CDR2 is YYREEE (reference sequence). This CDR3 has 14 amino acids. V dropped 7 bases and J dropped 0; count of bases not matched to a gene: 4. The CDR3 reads CASGGQNSGNTIYF. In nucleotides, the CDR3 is TGTGCCAGCGGGGGACAGAACTCTGGAAACACCATATATTTT.

CDR3 residues: CASSTSGEAFF. CDR3 nucleotides: TGTGCCAGCAGCACATCAGGTGAAGCTTTCTTT. The J gene is TRBJ1-1, the V gene TRBV2; D remains ambiguous. Trimming shortened V by 6 bases and J by 7 bases, and 9 bases separated the two germline ends. CDR3 length equals 11 residues. Germline CDR1 and CDR2: SNHLY and FYNNEI.

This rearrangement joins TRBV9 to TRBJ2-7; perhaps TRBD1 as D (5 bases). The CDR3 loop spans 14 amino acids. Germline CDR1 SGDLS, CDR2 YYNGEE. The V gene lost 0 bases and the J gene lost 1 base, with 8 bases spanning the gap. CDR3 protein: CASSVDAGSYEQYF. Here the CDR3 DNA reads TGTGCCAGCAGCGTAGACGCAGGGTCCTACGAGCAGTACTTC. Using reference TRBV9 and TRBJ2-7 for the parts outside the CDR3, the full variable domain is DSGVTQTPKHLITATGQRVTLRCSPRSGDLSVYWYQQSLDQGLQFLIQYYNGEERAKGNILERFSAQQFPDLHSELNLSSLELGDSALYFCASSVDAGSYEQYFGPGTRLTVT.

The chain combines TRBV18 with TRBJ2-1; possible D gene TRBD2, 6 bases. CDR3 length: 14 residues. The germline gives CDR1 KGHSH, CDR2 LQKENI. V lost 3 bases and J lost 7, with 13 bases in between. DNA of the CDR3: TGTGCCAGCTCACCTGGGCTAGCGTCGAATGAGCAGTTCTTC. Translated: CASSPGLASNEQFF.

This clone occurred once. The CDR3 is CASDNGGGAYEQYF. The CDR3 nucleotides read TGTGCCAGCGACAACGGAGGAGGGGCCTACGAGCAGTACTTC. The V and J genes are TRBV7-9 and TRBJ2-7; TRBD2 is a possible D gene (6 bases). Trimming took 8 bases from V and 2 from J, leaving 16 bases between them. The germline V gene has CDR1 SEHNR and CDR2 FQNEAQ (reference sequence). The CDR3 loop spans 14 amino acids.

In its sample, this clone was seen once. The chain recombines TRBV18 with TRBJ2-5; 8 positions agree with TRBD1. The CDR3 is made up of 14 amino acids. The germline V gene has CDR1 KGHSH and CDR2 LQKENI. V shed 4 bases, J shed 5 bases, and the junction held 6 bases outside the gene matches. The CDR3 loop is CASSQDRGQETQYF. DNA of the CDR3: TGTGCCAGCTCACAAGACAGGGGCCAGGAGACCCAGTACTTC.

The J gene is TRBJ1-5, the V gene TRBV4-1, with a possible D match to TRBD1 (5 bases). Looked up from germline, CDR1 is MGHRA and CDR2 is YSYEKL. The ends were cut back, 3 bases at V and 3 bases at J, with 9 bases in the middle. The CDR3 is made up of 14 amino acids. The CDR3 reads CASSQPGVNQPQHF. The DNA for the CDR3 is TGCGCCAGCAGCCAGCCGGGGGTCAATCAGCCCCAGCATTTT.

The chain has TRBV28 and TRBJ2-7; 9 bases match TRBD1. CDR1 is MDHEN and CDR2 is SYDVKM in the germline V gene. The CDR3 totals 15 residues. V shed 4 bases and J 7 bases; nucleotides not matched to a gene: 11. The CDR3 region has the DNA TGTGCCAGCAGTTCCACCGGGACAGGGTGGGGGGAGCAGTACTTC. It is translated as CASSSTGTGWGEQYF.

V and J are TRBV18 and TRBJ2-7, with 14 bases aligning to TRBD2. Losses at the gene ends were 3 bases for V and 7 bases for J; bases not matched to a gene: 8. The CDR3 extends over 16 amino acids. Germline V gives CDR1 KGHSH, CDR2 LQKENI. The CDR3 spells CASSPGFGLAGGEQYF. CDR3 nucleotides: TGTGCCAGCTCACCCGGATTTGGACTAGCGGGAGGAGAGCAGTACTTC.

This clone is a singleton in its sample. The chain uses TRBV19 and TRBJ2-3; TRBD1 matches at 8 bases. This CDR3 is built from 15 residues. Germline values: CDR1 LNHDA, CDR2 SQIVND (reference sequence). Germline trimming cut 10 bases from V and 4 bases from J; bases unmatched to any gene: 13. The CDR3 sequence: CATNDRGSPPDTQYF. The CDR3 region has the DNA TGTGCCACCAACGACAGGGGAAGCCCCCCAGATACGCAGTATTTT.

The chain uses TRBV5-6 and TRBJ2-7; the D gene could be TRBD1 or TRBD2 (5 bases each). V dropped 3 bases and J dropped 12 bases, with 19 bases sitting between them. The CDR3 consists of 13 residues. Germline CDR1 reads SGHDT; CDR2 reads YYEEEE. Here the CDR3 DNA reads TGTGCCAGCAGCTCCGACAGAGGGACGGAACGGTACTTC. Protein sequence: CASSSDRGTERYF.

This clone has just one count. The CDR3 DNA sequence: TGTGCCAGCAGTGAACACAGTCTTGCAGATACGCAGTATTTT. This gives the protein CASSEHSLADTQYF. J is TRBJ2-3 and V is TRBV2, with unresolved D. Germline V CDR1 and CDR2: SNHLY, FYNNEI. This CDR3 has 14 amino acids. V was cut by 2 bases and J by 4 bases, with 10 bases left in between.

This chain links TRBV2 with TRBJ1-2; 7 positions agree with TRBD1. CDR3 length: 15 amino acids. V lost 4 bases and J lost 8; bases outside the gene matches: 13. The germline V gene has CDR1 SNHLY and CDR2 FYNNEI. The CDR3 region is CASSASGRGQQGYTF. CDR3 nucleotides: TGTGCCAGCAGTGCATCTGGTCGGGGACAGCAGGGCTACACCTTC.

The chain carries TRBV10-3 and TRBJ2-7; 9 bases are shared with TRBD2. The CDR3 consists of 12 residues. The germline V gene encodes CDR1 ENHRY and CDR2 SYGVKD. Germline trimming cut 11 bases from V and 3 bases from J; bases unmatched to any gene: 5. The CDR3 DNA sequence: TGTGCCGCGAGGACTAGCGACTACGAGCAGTACTTC. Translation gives CAARTSDYEQYF.

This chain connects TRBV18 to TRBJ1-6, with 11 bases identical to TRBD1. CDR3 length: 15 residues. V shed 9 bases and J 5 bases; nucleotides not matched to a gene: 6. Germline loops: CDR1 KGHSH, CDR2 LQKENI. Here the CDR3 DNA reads TGTGCCAGTAGACCGGGACAGGGGGATAATTCACCCCTCCACTTT. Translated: CASRPGQGDNSPLHF.

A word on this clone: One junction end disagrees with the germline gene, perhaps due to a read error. The CDR3 bases are TGTGCTAGCAGCTTAGCGCAGGGAGACGAGCAGTTCTTC. Translated: CASSLAQGDEQFF. This sequence joins TRBV7-7 and TRBJ2-1; D possibly uses TRBD1 or TRBD2 (5 bases each). The CDR3 sequence is 13 residues long. Germline V lookup: CDR1 SSHAT, CDR2 FNYEAQ (reference sequence).

The CDR3 DNA sequence: TGTGCCAGCAGCTCAACTGGACGTACGAATTACAATGAGCAGTTCTTC. This translates into CASSSTGRTNYNEQFF. The chain joins TRBV13 to TRBJ2-1; D is undetermined. The germline CDR1 and CDR2 sequences are PRHDT and FYEKMQ (reference sequence). The CDR3 loop spans 16 amino acids. V was cut by 4 bases and J by 4 bases, with 17 bases left in between.

The CDR3, as DNA: TGCGCCAGCAGCTTGTCACTAGCGGGAGAGGGTGAGCAGTTCTTC. Protein sequence: CASSLSLAGEGEQFF. The chain recombines TRBV5-1 with TRBJ2-1, with 11 positions matching TRBD2. With 1 base clipped from V and 9 bases from J, the junction kept 6 bases outside the gene matches. CDR3 length: 15 residues. The V gene's germline CDR1 is SGHRS and CDR2 YFSETQ.

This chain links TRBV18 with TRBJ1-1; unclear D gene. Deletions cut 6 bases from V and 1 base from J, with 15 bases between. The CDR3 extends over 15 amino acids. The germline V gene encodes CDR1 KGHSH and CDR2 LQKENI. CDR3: CASSPKTVRNTEAFF. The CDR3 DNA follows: TGTGCCAGCTCCCCCAAGACGGTCCGGAACACTGAAGCTTTCTTT.

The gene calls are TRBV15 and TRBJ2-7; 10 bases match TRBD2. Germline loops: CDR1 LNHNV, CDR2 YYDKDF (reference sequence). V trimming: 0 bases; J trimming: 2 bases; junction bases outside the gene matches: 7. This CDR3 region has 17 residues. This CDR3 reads CATSREGASGGTYEQYF. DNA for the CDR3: TGTGCCACCAGCAGAGAGGGGGCTAGCGGGGGTACCTACGAGCAGTACTTC.